This TCR beta chain is from a study of T cell changes during pregnancy in multiple sclerosis. Repertoires were generated with immunoSEQ multiplex PCR, while TCRdb's copy carries only in-frame clones and drops some. This table has approximately 45,000 clones, approximately 89% appearing once. V lost 5 bases to trimming and J lost 8 bases, with 15 bases between them. CDR1 SGHTA and CDR2 FQGNSA come from the germline V gene. This CDR3 spans 13 amino acids. The chain has TRBV7-2 and TRBJ1-2; weak D call: TRBD1 (5 bases). The source material was CD8+ T cells from peripheral blood mononuclear cells, sampled in the second trimester of pregnancy. The source of this sequence is a female donor with multiple sclerosis, enrolled in a pregnancy study. Here the CDR3 DNA reads TGTGCCAGCAGCGAATCCCAGGGTTGGGGCTACACCTTC. Its translation is CASSESQGWGYTF.